These 22 T cell receptor beta chains share one sample of origin, sequenced in a study of blood T cells in healthy people across ages (dated by TCRdb to between 2014 and 2016). The library was generated by 5' RACE. TCRdb shows the sequencer as Illumina HiSeq 2500. A second PCR of roughly 7 to 11 cycles was performed with a sample-barcoded 5' primer and a J-beta primer mix. TCRdb reanalyzed the raw reads on its own, using fastp at Q25 for trimming and MiXCR for clone calling, and kept in-frame beta chains. Rows merge per CDR3 protein into single entries with the most common DNA and genes. The sample includes some 1.5 million distinct CDR3 sequences, with roughly 43% observed a single time. Jointly, the top ten make up about 4% of the sample. Sequenced input: blood. The receptors shown here come from a woman aged 18-35 years in good health.

The genes are TRBV20-1 and TRBJ2-7, with D hard to call. Germline values: CDR1 DFQATT, CDR2 SNEGSKA (reference sequence). The CDR3 loop spans 10 amino acids. Between the trimmed V and J ends, which lost 6 bases and 8 bases, there was a span of 11 bases. The CDR3 loop reads CSAILHKQYF. Here the CDR3 DNA reads TGCAGTGCCATACTTCACAAGCAGTACTTC.

Of note for this clonotype: A much larger clone lies one base from this, so it may be a read error. The rearrangement links TRBV28 to TRBJ2-6; D is undetermined. This CDR3 region has 15 residues. The ends were cut back, 7 bases at V and 5 bases at J, with 15 bases in the middle. From germline, CDR1 is MDHEN and CDR2 SYDVKM. The DNA for the CDR3 is TGTGCCAGCAACTCATTGGCTCTGAGGGCCAACGTCCTGACTTTC. It encodes CASNSLALRANVLTF.

The rearrangement links TRBV7-2 to TRBJ2-3; 8 bases are a match to TRBD2. CDR1 SGHTA and CDR2 FQGNSA come from the germline V gene. Trimming took 8 bases from V and 5 from J; bases not matched to a gene: 15. This CDR3 has 16 amino acids. CDR3 loop: CASCWDGTRLRDTQYF. Written as DNA, the CDR3 is TGTGCCAGCTGCTGGGACGGGACTAGGTTGCGAGATACGCAGTATTTT.

Many counts were recorded for this clonotype. V is TRBV29-1 and J is TRBJ2-7; 7 bases are shared with TRBD2. The length of the CDR3 is 14 residues. Germline CDR1 reads SQVTM; CDR2 reads ANQGSEA. Trimming cost V 4 bases and J 1 base; bases outside gene matches: 7. The CDR3, as DNA: TGCAGCGTTGCAGCGGGGACCGGGTCCTACGAGCAGTACTTC. It is translated as CSVAAGTGSYEQYF.

The V call is TRBV7-8, the J call TRBJ1-5; 8 positions agree with TRBD1. With 1 base clipped from V and 5 bases from J, the junction kept 7 bases outside the gene matches. Germline CDR1 and CDR2: SGHVS and FQNEAQ. The CDR3 is 16 amino acids. This chain's CDR3 is CASSLVGSGGYQPQHF. The CDR3 coding sequence is TGTGCCAGCAGCTTAGTAGGCTCAGGGGGCTATCAGCCCCAGCATTTT.

On this clonotype: An end of the junction differs from the germline gene, which may be a read error. The DNA of the CDR3 is TGTGCCAGCAGCTTAGAGGCCGGTTACTACGAGCAGTACTTC. Protein: CASSLEAGYYEQYF. The chain has TRBV12-3 or TRBV12-4 and TRBJ2-5, with D unclear. TRBJ2-7 explains the end of the DNA better; the J call may be wrong. This CDR3 has 14 residues.

This clonotype was detected a few times. The chain uses TRBV27 and TRBJ2-7; tentatively, D is TRBD2 (5 bases). Looked up from germline, CDR1 is MNHEY and CDR2 is SMNVEV (reference sequence). This CDR3 has 12 amino acids. The V gene lost 8 bases and the J gene lost 0 bases, with 8 bases spanning the gap. CDR3 DNA: TGTGCCAGCCGAGGGTTCTCCTACGAGCAGTACTTC. It codes for CASRGFSYEQYF.

This clonotype showed up just a few times. V gene TRBV28 combines with J gene TRBJ2-1; possible D gene TRBD2, 6 bases. Trimming took off 6 bases at V and 8 bases at J, with 20 bases between the two ends. Germline CDR1 MDHEN, CDR2 SYDVKM. The CDR3 has 15 residues. The CDR3 coding sequence is TGTGCCAGCAGCCTTAGCGGTCTAGCGTTTCATGAGCAGTTCTTC. Its translation is CASSLSGLAFHEQFF.

This clonotype turned up a few times. The chain is built from TRBV27 and TRBJ1-4, with D possibly TRBD1 on 6 matching bases. Deletions cut 5 bases from V and 6 bases from J, with 10 bases between. The germline V gene has CDR1 MNHEY and CDR2 SMNVEV (reference sequence). The CDR3 loop spans 13 amino acids. CDR3 in DNA: TGTGCCAGCAGTCCGGGACATTATGAAAAACTGTTTTTT. This translates into CASSPGHYEKLFF.

On this clonotype: Germline is not matched at one junction end, which may reflect a read error. The chain links TRBV30 to TRBJ2-3; weak D call: TRBD2 (5 bases). The germline CDR1 and CDR2 sequences are GTSNPN and SVGIG (reference sequence). The CDR3 totals 12 residues. CDR3 bases: TGTGCCCGGAGTCCCGAGGGTTATACGCAGTATTTT. Its protein is CARSPEGYTQYF.

This clonotype was seen a few times. CDR3 loop: CASRGGLVDEQYF. The CDR3 DNA reads TGTGCCAGCAGGGGCGGACTAGTTGACGAGCAGTACTTC. The chain recombines TRBV7-2 with TRBJ2-7, with TRBD2 identical over 7 bases. After removal of 6 bases from V and 5 bases from J, the junction contained 7 bases not matched to a gene. The CDR3 extends over 13 amino acids. Germline loops: CDR1 SGHTA, CDR2 FQGNSA.

This clonotype has only a few counts. The V call is TRBV20-1, the J call TRBJ2-2; D may be TRBD1 (6 bases). The CDR3 contains 13 residues. With 1 base removed from V and 4 bases from J, the gap between germline ends came to 7 bases. Germline loops: CDR1 DFQATT, CDR2 SNEGSKA (reference sequence). The CDR3 sequence: CSARVGGTGELFF. DNA of the CDR3: TGCAGTGCTAGAGTAGGGGGCACCGGGGAGCTGTTTTTT.

This rearrangement joins TRBV29-1 to TRBJ1-4; D ambiguous. This CDR3 region has 11 residues. Trimming took 7 bases from V and 2 from J, leaving 5 bases between them. Per the germline V gene, CDR1 is SQVTM and CDR2 is ANQGSEA. The CDR3, as DNA: TGCAGCGGGTCCACTAATGAAAAACTGTTTTTT. Translated, it gives CSGSTNEKLFF.

Comment on this clonotype: One end of the junction fails to match germline, which may point to a read error. V and J are TRBV7-2 and TRBJ2-1; D unresolved. This CDR3 has 11 residues. Germline CDR1 is SGHTA and CDR2 is FQGNSA. The CDR3 region has the DNA TGTGCCAGCCAAGGAGCCAATGAGCGGTTCTTC. This sequence encodes CASQGANERFF. Full variable domain (rest looked up from reference TRBV7-2 and TRBJ2-1): GAGVSQSPSNKVTEKGKDVELRCDPISGHTALYWYRQSLGQGLEFLIYFQGNSAPDKSGLPSDRFSAERTGGSVSTLTIQRTQQEDSAVYLCASQGANERFFGPGTRLTVL.

This clonotype was observed a handful of times. The chain uses TRBV6-6 and TRBJ2-3; D remains unclear. The V and J ends lost 1 base and 0 bases respectively, with 11 bases between them. There are 16 residues in the CDR3. CDR1 and CDR2 from the germline V gene are MNHNY and SVGAGI (reference sequence). The CDR3 DNA is TGTGCCAGCAGTTACTTCCCTGTCGCTAGCACAGATACGCAGTATTTT. The encoded protein is CASSYFPVASTDTQYF.

This clonotype is a singleton in its sample. Sequence at one end of the junction differs from germline and may be a read error. V usage is TRBV7-9 and J usage is TRBJ1-1; D is perhaps TRBD1 (5 bases). The germline V gene has CDR1 SEHNR and CDR2 FQNEAQ (reference sequence). CDR3 length equals 17 residues. The CDR3 sequence: CASSLSGAVFSNTEAFF. The CDR3 nucleotides read TGTGCCAGCAGCTTAAGCGGGGCGGTTTTTTCGAACACTGAGGCTTTCTTT.

The chain recombines TRBV9 with TRBJ2-2, with TRBD1 identical over 11 bases. The CDR3 totals 16 residues. The germline V gene has CDR1 SGDLS and CDR2 YYNGEE. V shed 4 bases, J shed 6 bases, and the junction held 8 bases outside the gene matches. The CDR3 nucleotides are TGTGCCAGCAGCCCCGAGGAGGGACAGGGGGCCGGGGAGCTGTTTTTT. This sequence encodes CASSPEEGQGAGELFF.

This clonotype was detected a few times. The rearrangement uses TRBV20-1 and TRBJ1-5; D not certain. The CDR3 contains 15 residues. Germline loops: CDR1 DFQATT, CDR2 SNEGSKA (reference sequence). V was trimmed by 0 bases and J by 1 base, leaving 10 bases between them. CDR3 sequence reads: CSAREVGRSNQPQHF. CDR3 nucleotide sequence: TGCAGTGCTAGAGAGGTTGGGCGGAGCAATCAGCCCCAGCATTTT.

J is TRBJ2-1 and V is TRBV20-1; 11 bases agree with TRBD2. V was pared by 7 bases and J by 13 bases, with 9 bases of the junction left unmatched. Germline CDR1 and CDR2: DFQATT and SNEGSKA (reference sequence). The CDR3 covers 12 residues. The CDR3 DNA reads TGCAGTGGGCTAGCGGGAGGAGAGACCCAGTTCTTC. Its translation: CSGLAGGETQFF.

This chain links TRBV24-1 with TRBJ2-1; weak D call: TRBD1 (7 bases). Per germline, CDR1 KGHDR and CDR2 SFDVKD. The V end lost 4 bases, the J end lost 9 bases, and 18 bases lay between the germline ends. The CDR3 is made up of 15 amino acids. CDR3: CATSDPRQGGGEQFF. For the CDR3, the DNA is TGTGCCACCAGTGACCCCCGACAGGGAGGTGGTGAGCAGTTCTTC.

The rearrangement links TRBV10-3 to TRBJ2-7; D not resolved. Trimming pared 0 bases from V and 2 bases from J, leaving 5 bases between. This CDR3 is built from 13 residues. The V gene's germline CDR1 is ENHRY and CDR2 SYGVKD. The CDR3 protein is CAISESAPYEQYF. DNA of the CDR3: TGTGCCATCAGTGAGTCGGCCCCCTACGAGCAGTACTTC.

This clonotype occurred a few times. This chain links TRBV7-9 with TRBJ2-4; 7 bases are shared with TRBD1. The CDR3 runs to 16 residues. Unmatched junction bases numbered 11, after V lost 6 bases and J lost 3 bases. CDR1 is SEHNR and CDR2 is FQNEAQ in the germline V gene (reference sequence). The CDR3 DNA is TGTGCCAGCAGTCACAACAGGGGAGCCTACAAAAACATTCAGTACTTC. It specifies CASSHNRGAYKNIQYF.